The present T cell receptor beta chain was sequenced within a study of cytomegalovirus exposure and HLA in healthy donors listed by TCRdb under 2017. Study-level background: According to an earlier analysis of 450 to 650 of the donors, about 179 million T cells yielded 90 million to 130 million unique TCR beta sequences and around 280 Gb of sequence data. An early release covering some 640 HLA-typed donors comprised about 310 gigabases of sequencing data and about 90 million unique TCR sequences. The genetic ancestry cluster associated with self-reported Caucasian donors included about 81% of the approximately 400 genotyped donors. The study was designed to test whether signatures of past pathogen exposure could be identified by cataloging public T cell receptors. Using immunosequencing, the study profiled T cell repertoires from 500 to 800 subjects and related those repertoires to cytomegalovirus serostatus. Besides the first cohort of roughly 640 subjects, a separate validation cohort made up of over 95 different subjects was used. The study combined high-throughput TCR immunosequencing, statistical association of individual TCRs with disease status, and machine learning to predict cytomegalovirus infection status. In a later analysis, previously published TCR beta repertoires from about 640 donors were re-analyzed and high-resolution HLA genotyping was added so that TCR occurrence patterns could be studied. In the later analysis, no new phenotypic data were used to find candidate immune exposures; instead, reliance was placed on TCR beta sequences and their occurrence across donors. To decide whether each TCR beta V gene segment behaved as functional or pseudogenic, an earlier analysis of some 600 of the donors relied on high-throughput TCR beta sequencing. Donor age, sex, ethnicity and CMV serostatus were compiled alongside the repertoire data. Genome-wide SNP genotypes for about 65% of the 666 donors were used in a later genetic analysis, which treated that subset as a discovery cohort. Every repertoire in the discovery cohort had been generated on one and the same sequencing platform. HLA typing covered class I and class II loci at four-digit resolution. Typing coverage differed by locus: A, B, C, DRB1 and DQB1 were typed in about 620-640 donors, DQA1 in approximately 520, DPA1 in nearly 610, and DPB1 in roughly 450. Four to six DR-DQ haplotypes were handled as single units for association and clustering, since linkage in the cohort was strong. Among around 400 genotyped donors of the cohort, an average of roughly 230,000 unique TCR beta nucleotide sequences was sequenced per donor, of which 15% to 20% were non-productive.

In regard to this clone: The target of this receptor is not known.

The cohort consisted of 650 to 850 healthy bone marrow donors. At the time of sampling, every cohort member was nominally healthy, though immune exposures that went unrecorded were likely present. The donor was CMV seronegative and was included in the group of about 400 seronegative cohort members. Each donor provided a peripheral blood sample, and peripheral blood mononuclear cells were used for TCR beta sequencing. The Qiagen DNeasy Blood Extraction Kit was used to extract genomic DNA from the blood cell samples. Study-level results and caveats: In a later analysis, several top co-occurrence clusters were reported to appear linked to parvovirus B19, influenza, CMV and Epstein-Barr virus. In a later genetic analysis, fewer N-insertions in productive TCRs were reported among donors in an Asian-associated ancestry cluster than the roughly 700-donor mean. The classifier was reported to diagnose cytomegalovirus status with high specificity and sensitivity in both the original and validation cohorts. At a false discovery rate of 0.05, a later analysis linked 15,000 to 20,000 TCR beta sequences to specific HLA alleles. In a later genetic analysis, a missense DCLRE1C variant was associated with V-gene and J-gene trimming of TCR beta chains, and the association was replicated in an independent cohort. A group of highly shared sequence variants was considered likely to be a technical artifact of the sequencing pipeline. When HLA alleles, especially DR and DQ, strongly co-occurred, TCR associations were difficult to assign to individual alleles. Some IMGT-functional V segments, including TRBV6-2 and TRBV6-3, could not be told apart with the 87-base-pair reads, so those segments were excluded. A further reported finding was that TCR beta sequences accurately predicted the HLA-A and HLA-B alleles for most subjects in the first cohort. A total of roughly 160 TCR beta chains were listed by the study as associated with cytomegalovirus. HLA typing was unavailable for some donors at each locus, so association tests used only the typed subset. In an earlier analysis of around 500 of the donors, most TCR beta V segments appeared in productive rearrangements about 87% or about 30% of the time, broadly matching IMGT annotations. The cohort was sequenced for TCR beta chains only, and without alpha or paired-chain data the features that could be detected were limited. The earlier analysis of approximately 540 of the donors excluded some 16 rarely observed V segments, including chromosome 9 orphons, because counts were too low. The authors suggested that the approach could potentially be generalized to other disease states and immunological phenotypes. In a later analysis, HLA-associated TCR beta chains were found to be more clonally expanded and to have lower generation probabilities than equally common non-associated chains. Three of the identified cytomegalovirus-associated TCR beta chains were confirmed in vitro to be specific for cytomegalovirus antigens. In a later analysis, the rate of TCR association differed among HLA loci, with DRB1 alleles having the most associated TCRs and HLA-C alleles having the fewest. In a later analysis, most CMV-associated TCR beta chains were found to appear HLA-restricted, with HLA associations seemingly driven largely by CMV exposure. Correlated functional status among segregating V segments might reflect linkage disequilibrium, but an unknown experimental factor could not be ruled out. Sequencing depth was assumed to be roughly uniform across donors in the presence/absence analyses, though that assumption may not hold. For the cohort, immune exposure information was limited to CMV serostatus. While some public TCRs were present in many individuals, most TCR sequences turned up only very rarely across donors.

The CDR3 starts with the cysteine, ends with the phenylalanine, and has 14 residues. The CDR3 DNA has 42 bases and is translated from base 1. For CDR1 and CDR2, the germline V gene lists SGHTA and FQGTGA. The method was the immunoSEQ multiplex PCR assay. The multiplex PCR relied on a mix of 60 forward primers for TCR Vbeta segments and 13 reverse primers for TCR Jbeta segments. Amplification of the CDR3 region of rearranged TCR beta genes was performed with a multiplex PCR assay on genomic DNA. Amplified TCR beta libraries were sequenced as 87-base-pair reads on the Illumina HiSeq System. On the authors' methods: Across the roughly 670 repertoires, a later analysis counted tens of millions of unique TCR beta chains, approximately 10 million of which were shared by at least two donors. A nearest-neighbor algorithm error-corrected the raw reads and collapsed the reads into unique sequences, merging closely related sequences to remove PCR and sequencing errors. To assign V, D and J gene segments, CDR3 sequences were aligned to IMGT reference sequences. For a sequence to be retained, a match of at least six nucleotides was required to both a V gene segment and a J gene segment. Rearrangements were classified as productive when the CDR3 lacked stop codons and remained in frame with V and J, and all other rearrangements were classified as non-productive. Following IMGT convention, CDR3 was defined as the stretch from the second conserved V-encoded cysteine to the conserved J-encoded phenylalanine. Sequences without an unambiguous match to a single V gene segment were excluded from the earlier analysis of 450 to 650 of the donors. In an earlier analysis of around 590 of the donors, a V segment was called functional when productive rearrangements were above 56.7%, and segregating when the standard deviation between donors exceeded 5%. A statistical classification framework was built to diagnose cytomegalovirus status from the catalog of TCR beta chain sequences. A later analysis assigned V and J genes by comparing TCR nucleotide sequences with IMGT/GENE-DB human TR gene sequences. The TCRdist pipeline was used in a later analysis to assign CDR3 sequences and most-parsimonious VDJ recombination scenarios. In a later analysis, every TCR beta chain was defined by the combination of its CDR3 amino acid sequence and its V-gene family, and reads without a unique V-gene family were dropped. As a way to deal with suspected cross-contamination and a sequencing artifact, a later analysis dropped 640 or so nucleotide sequences that were highly shared and had low generation probability. In a later analysis, a clonal expansion index was calculated for each public chain from normalized within-repertoire ranks of inferred template counts. A later analysis computed generation probabilities with a VDJ recombination model fitted to out-of-frame rearrangements, and checked the results against IGoR. In a later analysis, hypergeometric tests were used to score TCR-TCR, TCR-HLA and TCR-CMV co-occurrence, with a repertoire-size bias correction applied to TCR pairs. False discovery rates were estimated in a later analysis by permuting HLA or CMV assignments 20 times. A later analysis grouped co-occurring TCRs with DBSCAN, adding TCRdist sequence similarity when clustering within HLA-allele-positive subsets. Repertoires with fewer than 30,000 or more than 120,000 public chains were left out of co-occurrence clustering, as were five repertoires with anomalous nucleotide sharing. This immuneACCESS table, as held by TCRdb, lists in-frame sequences with V and J called but not all clones. Of the missing ones, under half trace to an unresolved V gene in checked studies; the others have no known cause. V and J calls and clone size are those listed in that table; D and trimming were worked out from the DNA. The sample table records under 200,000 clones. The ten most abundant clones make up approximately 2.3% of the sample.

The sequence was collected from a man between 25 and 39 years old in good health and CMV-seronegative. The chain was built from TRBV7-3 and TRBJ2-5; the best D guess is TRBD2, with 6 bases matching. The J call could be wrong; TRBJ2-7 is a better fit for the DNA end. Sequenced input: PBMCs. The CDR3 region has the sequence CASSPSRGSYEQYF. The base sequence is TGTGCCAGCAGCCCTTCGCGGGGCTCCTACGAGCAGTACTTC.